Each of the 10 T cell receptor beta chains below was sequenced from the same sample in a study of blood T cell repertoires in COVID-19. The table came from immunoSEQ multiplex PCR; TCRdb's copy has only in-frame clones and leaves some out. Among about 200,000 clones listed, 89% were seen once. The sequencing sample was made of PBMCs or T cells enriched from blood (not recorded which). The receptors stem from a woman between 40 and 50 years old with acute COVID-19.

V usage is TRBV7-9 and J usage is TRBJ1-2; TRBD1 matches at 9 bases. The germline V gene encodes CDR1 SEHNR and CDR2 FQNEAQ (reference sequence). The CDR3 consists of 16 residues. After removal of 3 bases from V and 3 bases from J, the junction contained 8 bases not matched to a gene. The CDR3 region has the DNA TGTGCCAGCAGCTTGGGGACAGGGCGAACCTACTATGGCTACACCTTC. Amino acid sequence: CASSLGTGRTYYGYTF.

This clone has only one observation. This sequence joins TRBV18 and TRBJ2-5; 9 bases fit TRBD1. CDR1 and CDR2 (germline): KGHSH, LQKENI. The ends lost 3 bases at V and 3 bases at J; junction bases unmatched: 2. The CDR3 spans 14 residues. The CDR3 spells CASSPGQGEETQYF. DNA of the CDR3: TGTGCCAGCTCACCGGGACAGGGTGAAGAGACCCAGTACTTC.

J is TRBJ1-5 and V is TRBV24-1, with 7 bases fitting TRBD1. Germline V lookup: CDR1 KGHDR, CDR2 SFDVKD. CDR3 length: 12 residues. The ends lost 9 bases at V and 3 bases at J; junction bases unmatched: 1. CDR3 nucleotides: TGTGCCACCCAGGGGGACAATCAGCCCCAGCATTTT. It codes for CATQGDNQPQHF.

With regard to this clone: One junction end does not reproduce the germline sequence, and a read error may be involved. The chain is built from TRBV14 and TRBJ1-6, with D hard to call. The germline gives CDR1 SGHDN, CDR2 FVKESK. This CDR3 has 17 residues. This chain's CDR3 is CASSRPGPTENNSPLHF. The CDR3, as DNA: TGTGCCAGCAGCCGACCAGGTCCTACAGAGAATAACTCACCCCTCCACTTT.

This clone was seen only a few times. The genes are TRBV18 and TRBJ1-6; a weak D match, TRBD1 (5 bases). V was cut by 5 bases and J by 7 bases, with 9 bases left in between. Germline V gives CDR1 KGHSH, CDR2 LQKENI. The CDR3 has 13 residues. CDR3 sequence (DNA): TGTGCCAGCTCAAGCGGGGACAATTCACCCCTCCACTTT. Its translation is CASSSGDNSPLHF.

The chain employs TRBV27 and TRBJ1-1; D is uncertain. This CDR3 region has 15 residues. Germline V CDR1 and CDR2: MNHEY, SMNVEV (reference sequence). V dropped 1 base and J dropped 1 base, with 10 bases sitting between them. Here the CDR3 DNA reads TGTGCCAGCAGTTTATATTTTAGCCCGAACACTGAAGCTTTCTTT. Its translation: CASSLYFSPNTEAFF.

V and J are TRBV10-3 and TRBJ1-1; 9 bases are shared with TRBD1. CDR1 and CDR2 from the germline V gene are ENHRY and SYGVKD. The ends lost 6 bases at V and 5 bases at J; junction bases unmatched: 7. This CDR3 comprises 14 residues. The CDR3 coding sequence is TGTGCCATCAGGGGGACAGGGAGAGGTACTGAAGCTTTCTTT. Its protein product is CAIRGTGRGTEAFF.

The V and J genes are TRBV6-5 and TRBJ1-5; D not certain. Germline V gene lookup returns CDR1 MNHEY and CDR2 SVGAGI. This CDR3 spans 13 amino acids. The ends were cut back, 6 bases at V and 3 bases at J, with 9 bases in the middle. CDR3: CASSVRVNQPQHF. Here the CDR3 DNA reads TGTGCCAGCAGCGTACGGGTCAATCAGCCCCAGCATTTT.

The chain carries TRBV18 and TRBJ1-5; D remains ambiguous. V was trimmed by 2 bases and J by 2 bases, leaving 7 bases between them. The CDR3 has 14 amino acids. Germline V CDR1 and CDR2: KGHSH, LQKENI. DNA of the CDR3: TGTGCCAGCTCACCAGACGGGGGCAATCAGCCCCAGCATTTT. Translating gives CASSPDGGNQPQHF. The complete variable domain, with remaining parts taken from reference TRBV18 and TRBJ1-5, reads NAGVMQNPRHLVRRRGQEARLRCSPMKGHSHVYWYRQLPEEGLKFMVYLQKENIIDESGMPKERFSAEFPKEGPSILRIQQVVRGDSAAYFCASSPDGGNQPQHFGDGTRLSIL.

CDR3 in DNA: TGTGCCAGTAGTATAATCGCGGGGGTTCTGAATGAGCAGTTCTTC. Translating gives CASSIIAGVLNEQFF. J is TRBJ2-1 and V is TRBV19, with 7 bases matching TRBD2. Germline V gene lookup returns CDR1 LNHDA and CDR2 SQIVND (reference sequence). V shed 2 bases and J 7 bases; nucleotides not matched to a gene: 8. CDR3 length equals 15 residues.